What follows are 14 T cell receptor beta chains derived from one specimen sequenced in a study of blood T cells in healthy people across ages. Then a second PCR, running about 7 to 11 cycles, was carried out with a sample-barcoded 5' primer and a J-beta primer mix. MiXCR was run by TCRdb on the 5' RACE reads, yielding one entry per CDR3 protein. The repertoire holds 1 million or so distinct CDR3 sequences, with under 45% as singletons. Sequences were obtained from blood. All receptors come from a woman aged 60-75 years in good health.

This clonotype has only a few counts. This sequence joins TRBV24-1 and TRBJ2-5, with D perhaps matching TRBD2 (5 bases). The V gene lost 2 bases and the J gene lost 5 bases, with 8 bases spanning the gap. This CDR3 has 13 amino acids. Per germline, CDR1 KGHDR and CDR2 SFDVKD. The CDR3 protein is CATSDSGEETQYF. DNA of the CDR3: TGTGCCACCAGTGATTCTGGGGAGGAGACCCAGTACTTC.

In its sample, this clonotype was seen a few times. The rearrangement links TRBV5-6 to TRBJ2-7; 8 nucleotides match TRBD2. This CDR3 is 14 amino acids long. Germline assignment: CDR1 SGHDT and CDR2 YYEEEE. J gave up 2 bases and V 4 bases, and 5 bases lay outside the gene matches. The chain's CDR3 is CASSILAGTYEQYF. The CDR3 bases are TGTGCCAGCAGCATATTAGCGGGAACCTACGAGCAGTACTTC.

J is TRBJ2-1 and V is TRBV29-1; 10 nucleotides agree with TRBD1. Germline lookup yields CDR1 SQVTM and CDR2 ANQGSEA. This CDR3 contains 14 residues. The J segment lost 7 bases and the V segment lost 5 bases, leaving 8 bases of the junction unmatched. The CDR3 reads CSVHRDRGRNEQFF. CDR3 DNA: TGCAGCGTTCACCGGGACAGGGGTAGGAATGAGCAGTTCTTC.

The table lists this clonotype with a few counts. This chain links TRBV6-6 with TRBJ2-5; D possibly corresponds to TRBD2 (6 bases). Trimming pared 6 bases from V and 7 bases from J, leaving 18 bases between. This CDR3 has 14 residues. CDR1 is MNHNY, CDR2 SVGAGI, per germline (reference sequence). Here the CDR3 reads CASSSSRESGTQYF. CDR3 coding DNA: TGTGCCAGCAGCTCCTCTCGGGAGTCAGGGACCCAGTACTTC.

The rearrangement joins TRBV12-3 or TRBV12-4 to TRBJ1-2; the D gene is possibly TRBD1 (6 bases). The CDR3 has 14 residues. V gave up 5 bases and J gave up 3 bases, with 13 bases separating them. The CDR3, as DNA: TGTGCCAGCAGTACAGAGACAGGACACTATGGCTACACCTTC. Protein sequence: CASSTETGHYGYTF.

The rearrangement uses TRBV10-3 and TRBJ2-5, with 8 nucleotides matching TRBD1. CDR1 is ENHRY, CDR2 SYGVKD, per germline. V gave up 6 bases and J gave up 1 base; unmatched junction bases: 7. This CDR3 comprises 15 residues. The CDR3: CAIRETGAPQETQYF. In DNA form, the CDR3 reads TGTGCCATCAGGGAGACAGGGGCGCCCCAAGAGACCCAGTACTTC.

The sample holds a few counts of this clonotype. The chain is built from TRBV27 and TRBJ2-1, with a tentative D call TRBD2 (6 bases). Trimming pared 4 bases from V and 10 bases from J, leaving 17 bases between. From germline, CDR1 is MNHEY and CDR2 SMNVEV (reference sequence). This CDR3 is 14 amino acids long. CDR3 sequence: CASSSGLSLMEQFF. CDR3 coding DNA: TGTGCCAGCAGTTCGGGACTCTCGCTGATGGAGCAGTTCTTC.

This chain joins TRBV20-1 and TRBJ2-1; perhaps TRBD1 as D (6 bases). This CDR3 is 16 amino acids long. Trimming shortened V by 6 bases and J by 7 bases, and 25 bases separated the two germline ends. Germline CDR1 reads DFQATT; CDR2 reads SNEGSKA (reference sequence). The CDR3 DNA is TGCAGTGCCTACCTGTCTGGACAGCTCCGCAGGAATGAGCAGTTCTTC. Translating gives CSAYLSGQLRRNEQFF.

This clonotype has a count of ten or more. The chain combines TRBV7-9 with TRBJ2-3; possible D gene TRBD2, 5 bases. The V end lost 5 bases, the J end lost 1 base, and 19 bases lay between the germline ends. CDR3 length: 17 residues. Looked up from germline, CDR1 is SEHNR and CDR2 is FQNEAQ (reference sequence). The CDR3 reads CASSHKGRGIGTDTQYF. CDR3 nucleotides: TGTGCCAGCAGCCATAAGGGTCGAGGGATTGGCACAGATACGCAGTATTTT.

This rearrangement joins TRBV5-1 to TRBJ2-4; D tentatively reads TRBD1 or TRBD2 (5 bases each). The J call may not be correct, given that the DNA end is closer to TRBJ2-5. The CDR3 totals 16 residues. The germline gives CDR1 SGHRS, CDR2 YFSETQ. Here the CDR3 DNA reads TGCGCCAGCAGCTCGACTCGGGGACGGAACCAAGAGACCCAGTACTTC. Translation gives CASSSTRGRNQETQYF.

Comments on this clonotype: A junction end diverges from the germline sequence, so it may reflect a read error. The chain couples TRBV7-9 to TRBJ2-1; D is undetermined. The germline V gene encodes CDR1 SEHNR and CDR2 FQNEAQ (reference sequence). The CDR3 is made up of 12 amino acids. CDR3 coding DNA: TGTGCCAGCAGCCCAAGTAGCAATAAGCAGTTCTTC. It encodes CASSPSSNKQFF.

The chain recombines TRBV27 with TRBJ1-5; unclear D gene. V dropped 4 bases and J dropped 5 bases, with 6 bases sitting between them. This CDR3 spans 12 amino acids. CDR1 MNHEY and CDR2 SMNVEV come from the germline V gene (reference sequence). CDR3 bases: TGTGCCAGCAGTTCCTCTGATCAGCCCCAGCATTTT. Residues: CASSSSDQPQHF.

The chain has TRBV4-2 and TRBJ2-7; D is unclear. V was clipped by 0 bases and J by 3 bases, with 12 bases between them. Looked up from germline, CDR1 is LGHNA and CDR2 is YNFKEQ. The CDR3 runs 15 residues. The CDR3 coding sequence is TGTGCCAGCAGCCAAGATAAGGGCCTTAACTACGAGCAGTACTTC. Translating gives CASSQDKGLNYEQYF.

This clonotype appeared a few times. The V call is TRBV27, the J call TRBJ2-5; maybe TRBD1 (6 bases). Germline CDR1 reads MNHEY; CDR2 reads SMNVEV (reference sequence). The length of the CDR3 is 12 residues. The V gene lost 7 bases and the J gene lost 9 bases, with 15 bases spanning the gap. CDR3 DNA: TGTGCCAGCAAGACAGGCGGAACGGCCCAGTACTTC. Its protein is CASKTGGTAQYF.